This T cell receptor (beta chain) was recovered during a study of blood T cells in healthy people across ages. Regarding this clonotype: The junction departs from germline at one end; a sequencing error may be responsible.

This CDR3 has 14 amino acids. Germline V gene data show CDR1 as SGHTA and CDR2 as FQGNSA. A second PCR, run for about 7 to 11 cycles, used a sample-barcoded 5' primer plus a J-beta primer mix. Carrying 12 random nucleotides, a template-switch adaptor labeled each individual cDNA molecule. TCRdb fed the 5' RACE reads into MiXCR, producing one record per CDR3 protein. This table has around 1.1 million distinct CDR3 sequences, about two fifths appearing once. The J gene is TRBJ2-4, the V gene TRBV7-2, with D maybe TRBD1 (5 bases). TRBJ2-7 matches the DNA end more closely, so the J call is doubtful. What was sequenced was blood. This sequence originates from a man younger than 35 in good health. DNA of the CDR3: TGTGCCGGCAGCATAGGGGTCAAAATCTACGAGCAGTACTTC. The encoded protein is CAGSIGVKIYEQYF.